The 20 T cell receptor beta chains in this list originate from one sample, sequenced in a study of radiotherapy plus CTLA-4 blockade in lung cancer. Clones were read by immunoSEQ multiplex PCR, and TCRdb kept only the in-frame ones, dropping some. Here the sample spans over 85,000 clones, roughly 88% being singletons. This sample comprised peripheral blood, obtained from a patient treated with radiotherapy plus ipilimumab. These receptors all come from a human donor with non-small cell lung cancer that progressed on radiotherapy plus ipilimumab.

The chain recombines TRBV7-2 with TRBJ2-2, with TRBD2 matching 8 bases. Per the germline V gene, CDR1 is SGHTA and CDR2 is FQGNSA. V shed 3 bases, J shed 0 bases, and the junction held 3 bases outside the gene matches. The CDR3 length is 16 residues. The CDR3 sequence: CASSFTSGANTGELFF. DNA for the CDR3: TGTGCCAGCAGCTTCACTAGCGGCGCGAACACCGGGGAGCTGTTTTTT.

The chain is built from TRBV11-3 and TRBJ2-7; D is unclear. The V and J ends lost 1 base and 4 bases respectively, with 5 bases between them. From germline, CDR1 is SGHNT and CDR2 YENEEA. This CDR3 comprises 12 residues. CDR3 sequence: CASSLALYEQYF. In DNA, the CDR3 is TGTGCCAGCAGCTTAGCCCTTTACGAGCAGTACTTC.

The chain links TRBV30 to TRBJ2-5, with a tentative D call TRBD2 (5 bases). The CDR3 covers 13 residues. Germline CDR1 and CDR2: GTSNPN and SVGIG (reference sequence). V lost 0 bases to trimming and J lost 8 bases, with 13 bases between them. In nucleotides, the CDR3 is TGTGCCTGGAGTGTAGTCCAGCCGGGAACCCAGTACTTC. Translation gives CAWSVVQPGTQYF.

This chain links TRBV7-2 with TRBJ2-2; D ambiguous. V was shortened by 1 base and J by 1 base, with 10 bases between the two germline ends. The germline gives CDR1 SGHTA, CDR2 FQGNSA. The CDR3 runs 16 residues. The CDR3 here is CASSLVPRLNTGELFF. The CDR3 region has the DNA TGTGCCAGCAGCTTAGTTCCCAGGCTGAACACCGGGGAGCTGTTTTTT.

This chain links TRBV5-1 with TRBJ2-7, with D perhaps being TRBD1 or TRBD2 (5 bases each). V gave up 4 bases and J gave up 4 bases, with 12 bases separating them. CDR1 and CDR2 (germline): SGHRS, YFSETQ. The CDR3 is 13 residues long. The CDR3 reads CASSQGPRYEQYF. DNA of the CDR3: TGCGCCAGCAGCCAGGGACCCCGGTACGAGCAGTACTTC.

CDR3 in amino acids: CASSLGTGSGEQFF. The CDR3 DNA follows: TGTGCCAGCAGCTTGGGGACTGGCTCGGGGGAGCAGTTCTTC. V is TRBV11-3 and J is TRBJ2-1, with a tentative D call TRBD2 (6 bases). The CDR3 extends over 14 amino acids. V shed 3 bases and J shed 10 bases, with 16 bases lying between them. Germline V gene sequence: CDR1 SGHNT, CDR2 YENEEA.

The rearrangement links TRBV12-5 to TRBJ2-5, with 8 bases aligning to TRBD1. Per the germline V gene, CDR1 is LGHNT and CDR2 is FRNRAP. The CDR3 runs to 14 residues. V shed 2 bases and J 4 bases; nucleotides not matched to a gene: 3. CDR3 loop: CASGLIGQGETQYF. CDR3 sequence (DNA): TGTGCTAGTGGTTTGATTGGACAGGGAGAGACCCAGTACTTC.

This chain connects TRBV9 to TRBJ2-2; perhaps TRBD2 as D (6 bases). Deletions cut 4 bases from V and 0 bases from J, with 13 bases between. This CDR3 comprises 16 residues. Germline assignment: CDR1 SGDLS and CDR2 YYNGEE. The chain's CDR3 is CASSSLAAANTGELFF. In nucleotides, the CDR3 is TGTGCCAGCAGCTCTTTAGCGGCGGCGAACACCGGGGAGCTGTTTTTT.

The chain couples TRBV6-5 to TRBJ2-7; weak D call: TRBD1 (5 bases). Trimming cost V 6 bases and J 4 bases, with 10 bases left between them. Germline V gene data show CDR1 as MNHEY and CDR2 as SVGAGI. The CDR3 has 12 residues. The DNA of the CDR3 is TGTGCCAGCAGGGACACTGGATACGAGCAGTACTTC. It specifies CASRDTGYEQYF.

The gene calls are TRBV27 and TRBJ2-2, with D tentatively TRBD2 (6 bases). The ends were cut back, 7 bases at V and 7 bases at J, with 16 bases in the middle. The CDR3 spans 14 residues. Germline CDR1 reads MNHEY; CDR2 reads SMNVEV (reference sequence). The CDR3 region is CASTNLGGYGELFF. The CDR3 nucleotides read TGTGCCAGCACTAATTTGGGGGGTTACGGGGAGCTGTTTTTT.

The rearrangement links TRBV19 to TRBJ1-1, with D perhaps TRBD1 (6 bases). Trimming took off 5 bases at V and 4 bases at J, with 11 bases between the two ends. The V gene's germline CDR1 is LNHDA and CDR2 SQIVND (reference sequence). The CDR3 spans 13 residues. The CDR3 here is CASSGGLGTEAFF. CDR3 sequence (DNA): TGTGCCAGTAGTGGGGGCTTGGGCACTGAAGCTTTCTTT.

This rearrangement joins TRBV4-1 to TRBJ1-5, with a weak D call TRBD1 (5 bases). Trimming cost V 1 base and J 5 bases, with 9 bases left between them. Germline assignment: CDR1 MGHRA and CDR2 YSYEKL. The CDR3 runs to 14 residues. The CDR3 DNA sequence: TGCGCCAGCAGCCAAGGGGGCCTGGATCAGCCCCAGCATTTT. This sequence encodes CASSQGGLDQPQHF.

V gene TRBV7-9 combines with J gene TRBJ2-7; D unclear. The CDR3 covers 12 residues. The germline gives CDR1 SEHNR, CDR2 FQNEAQ (reference sequence). V lost 5 bases and J 6 bases, leaving 11 bases between the germline ends. In DNA, the CDR3 is TGTGCCAGCAGCCATAAGTTGGGCGAGCAGTACTTC. It translates to CASSHKLGEQYF.

This chain uses TRBV4-2 with TRBJ1-5; D uncertain. The CDR3 is 12 residues long. Trimming shortened V by 0 bases and J by 5 bases, and 2 bases separated the two germline ends. The germline CDR1 and CDR2 sequences are LGHNA and YNFKEQ. The CDR3 protein is CASSQDDQPQHF. DNA of the CDR3: TGTGCCAGCAGCCAAGATGATCAGCCCCAGCATTTT.

In nucleotides, the CDR3 is TGTGCTAGTGGTAGACCGAGCACAGATACGCAGTATTTT. It specifies CASGRPSTDTQYF. The gene calls are TRBV12-5 and TRBJ2-3; D uncertain. The CDR3 contains 13 residues. Trimming left V 5 bases short and J 0 bases short, with 6 bases between. CDR1 is LGHNT and CDR2 is FRNRAP in the germline V gene.

The V call is TRBV7-9, the J call TRBJ2-3; weak D call: TRBD1 (6 bases). The V end was cut by 5 bases, the J end by 1 base, with 19 bases between. The CDR3 has 17 residues. Germline V CDR1 and CDR2: SEHNR, FQNEAQ (reference sequence). CDR3 sequence: CASSPNGFRGGTDTQYF. The CDR3 nucleotides are TGTGCCAGCAGCCCAAATGGGTTCAGGGGAGGCACAGATACGCAGTATTTT. The whole variable domain, remainder taken from reference TRBV7-9 and TRBJ2-3, is DTGVSQNPRHKITKRGQNVTFRCDPISEHNRLYWYRQTLGQGPEFLTYFQNEAQLEKSRLLSDRFSAERPKGSFSTLEIQRTEQGDSAMYLCASSPNGFRGGTDTQYFGPGTRLTVL.

On this clone itself: Other DNA sequences of this sample code for an identical CDR3. The chain links TRBV19 to TRBJ2-7; tentatively, D is TRBD1 (5 bases). The CDR3 is made up of 13 amino acids. The ends were cut back, 3 bases at V and 4 bases at J, with 10 bases in the middle. CDR1 is LNHDA, CDR2 SQIVND, per germline (reference sequence). The CDR3 region has the DNA TGTGCCAGTAGTATGAGGCAGGGATACGAGCAGTACTTC. This encodes CASSMRQGYEQYF.

The chain links TRBV6-4 to TRBJ1-1; D unresolved. The CDR3 has 11 residues. Deletions cut 5 bases from V and 4 bases from J, with 5 bases between. From germline, CDR1 is MRHNA and CDR2 SNTAGT. The CDR3 sequence is CASSKATEAFF. As DNA, the CDR3 is TGTGCCAGCAGTAAGGCCACTGAAGCTTTCTTT.

The V call is TRBV2, the J call TRBJ2-3; 7 bases line up with TRBD1. The CDR3 sequence is 15 residues long. Trimming cost V 6 bases and J 0 bases; bases outside gene matches: 6. Per germline, CDR1 SNHLY and CDR2 FYNNEI. The CDR3 region is CASRATGVSTDTQYF. As DNA, the CDR3 is TGTGCCAGCAGAGCAACAGGGGTTAGCACAGATACGCAGTATTTT.

The V gene is TRBV5-1, the J gene TRBJ1-5; tentative D call: TRBD1 (5 bases). This CDR3 spans 14 amino acids. Trimming pared 0 bases from V and 6 bases from J, leaving 10 bases between. The germline V gene has CDR1 SGHRS and CDR2 YFSETQ. In nucleotides, the CDR3 is TGCGCCAGCAGCTTGGCCGGGCAGGGTCAGCCCCAGCATTTT. It yields the protein CASSLAGQGQPQHF.